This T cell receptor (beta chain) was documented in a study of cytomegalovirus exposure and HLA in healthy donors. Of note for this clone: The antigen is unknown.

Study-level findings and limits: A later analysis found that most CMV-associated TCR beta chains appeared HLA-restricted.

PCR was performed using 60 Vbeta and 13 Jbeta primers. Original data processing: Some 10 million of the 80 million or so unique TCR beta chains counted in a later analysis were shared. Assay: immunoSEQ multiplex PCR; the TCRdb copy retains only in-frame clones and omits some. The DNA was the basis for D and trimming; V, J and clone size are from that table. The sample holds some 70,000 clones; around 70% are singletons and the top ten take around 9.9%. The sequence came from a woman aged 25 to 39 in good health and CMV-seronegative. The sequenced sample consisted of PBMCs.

In DNA form, the CDR3 reads TGTGCCAGCAGCCGGGGGGAGGACACTGAAGCTTTCTTT. Its protein product is CASSRGEDTEAFF. The V and J genes are TRBV4-2 and TRBJ1-1; weak D call: TRBD1 (5 bases). V gave up 4 bases and J gave up 3 bases, with 9 bases separating them. CDR1 and CDR2 from the germline V gene are LGHNA and YNFKEQ. The CDR3 is made up of 13 amino acids.